This is a list of T cell receptor beta chains from one sample in a study of blood T cell repertoires in COVID-19. Repertoires were generated with immunoSEQ multiplex PCR, while TCRdb's copy carries only in-frame clones and drops some. The table includes about 170,000 clones, roughly 70% detected once. The sample was peripheral blood. The receptors derive from a woman older than 75 with acute or convalescent COVID-19. CDR3s include the opening cysteine and the closing phenylalanine or tryptophan.

v_gene: TRBV4-3
CDR3aa: CASSQGTPGNNSPLHF

v_gene: TRBV30
CDR3aa: CAWGERQEAFF

v_gene: TRBV7-8
CDR3aa: CASSLVGTGQSTLSPLHF

v_gene: TRBV7-2
CDR3aa: CASSLNSPGGAETQYF

v_gene: TRBV6-5
CDR3aa: CASLEPPVNYGYTF

v_gene: TRBV11-2
CDR3aa: CASSLGASGIGETQYF

v_gene: TRBV7-9
CDR3aa: CASSQRQGNTEAFF

v_gene: TRBV29-1
CDR3aa: CSVGAVGSPLHF

v_gene: TRBV7-2
CDR3aa: CASSFVGDSYNEQFF

v_gene: TRBV27
CDR3aa: CASSLSRGALDTQYF

v_gene: TRBV5-1
CDR3aa: CASSPIPGIAYEQYF

v_gene: TRBV9
CDR3aa: CASSVVRGVGNEQFF

v_gene: TRBV9
CDR3aa: CASSLRGGEDEQFF

v_gene: TRBV28
CDR3aa: CASRVGQVGNTIYF

v_gene: TRBV19
CDR3aa: CASSITGGPPHMEQYF